These T cell receptor beta chains were read from a single sample in a study of blood T cell repertoires in COVID-19. Using immunoSEQ multiplex PCR, the repertoire was profiled, and TCRdb retains in-frame clones only, with some absent. The table includes about 210,000 clones, about four fifths detected once. The sample comprised peripheral blood. The receptor set was obtained from a man aged 45-65 years with active or convalescent COVID-19. The conserved cysteine and the conserved F or W are not part of the CDR3 here. The order of the fields is CDR3 length, V gene, J gene, clone size, CDR3 protein. Rows may omit the clone size; those that give it use once, few, many or a size class.

>13|TRBV9|TRBJ2-2|-
ASSAGTSNTGELF
>10|TRBV3-1/TRBV3-2|TRBJ1-6|-
ASSQSNSPLH
>13|TRBV5-8|TRBJ2-2|-
ASSLTVSGIGELF
>14|TRBV3-1/TRBV3-2|TRBJ2-7|-
ASSYLAGGRPYEQY
>9|TRBV2|TRBJ1-2|-
ASKFSYGYT
>13|TRBV18|TRBJ1-2|-
ASSPGQGQEHGYT
>13|TRBV19|TRBJ1-1|-
ASSPQGITNTEAF
>11|TRBV29-1|TRBJ1-1|-
SVREGGSTEAF
>14|TRBV27|TRBJ2-7|-
ASRRATGVLSYEQY
>11|TRBV6-5|TRBJ1-1|-
ASRLGGRTEAF
>13|TRBV11-2|TRBJ2-1|-
ASSSLFWSYNEQF
>14|TRBV18|TRBJ2-5|-
ASSSVAGANQETQY
>14|TRBV7-9|TRBJ2-1|-
ASSSGGLAVYNEQF
>11|TRBV9|TRBJ1-2|-
ASSVADSYGYT
>13|TRBV6-5|TRBJ1-6|-
ASSYMGQGPSTLH
>15|TRBV5-1|TRBJ2-1|-
ASSLVLKVWEAHEQF
>12|TRBV7-9|TRBJ1-1|-
ATSKTDRNTEAF
>11|TRBV2|TRBJ1-2|once
ASSSDSFYGYT
>11|TRBV12-3/TRBV12-4|TRBJ2-1|-
ASSLGYANEQF
>15|TRBV4-1|TRBJ1-5|-
ASSPASSVSRNQPQH
>10|TRBV11-2|TRBJ1-1|-
ASSLSGTEAF
>14|TRBV2|TRBJ2-2|-
ASKITGLHNTGELF
>12|TRBV7-3|TRBJ2-3|-
ASSPTGGEDTQY
>13|TRBV28|TRBJ1-2|-
ASSPGQGARYGYT